This T cell receptor (beta chain) comes out of a study of T-cell reconstitution after alpha-beta-depleted transplantation in children (dated by TCRdb to about 2016). As for the study more broadly: T-cell immune reconstitution after TCRalphabeta/CD19-depleted allogeneic hematopoietic cell transplantation in children was quantitatively tracked in the study by means of TCR repertoire profiling. Results and caveats for the whole study, not just this receptor: The apparently early recovery of alphabetaT-cell counts about two months after transplant reportedly depended on only several hundred rapidly expanded clones that came from non-depleted graft cells. In some patients, the high TCRbeta diversity seen at day 60 was put down to recipient T cells and intrathymic progenitors that had survived conditioning. Over subsequent months, a decline in hyperexpanded clone frequencies was noted, and after one year, T-cell counts and TCRbeta diversity were mostly ascribed to newly produced T cells.

The library relied on PCR. The instrument was an Illumina HiSeq 2500. To normalize quantification of the TCRbeta repertoire, the TCR libraries were built with molecular barcoding that relied on unique molecular identifiers. Clones were called with MiXCR by TCRdb after fastp trimmed the public reads at Q25, and only in-frame beta chains were retained. Rows with a matching CDR3 protein are joined into one entry that keeps the most common DNA and genes. The sample profile shows some 600,000 distinct CDR3 sequences; 13% of them were found once. The ten top clones hold around 2.2% of the sample. This clonotype was seen at least ten times. The antigen it recognizes is unknown. No quality values exist for individual bases; no much larger clone is one base distant. Reading the label with the study, this specimen's treatment or condition is: allogeneic hematopoietic cell transplantation with graft depleted of TCRalphabeta T cells and CD19 B cells. TCRalphabeta/CD19-depleted allogeneic hematopoietic cell grafts were given to the transplant recipients, all of whom were children.

The CDR3 has 17 amino acids, counting the end cysteine and phenylalanine. Kept here is only the CDR3 DNA, which spans 51 bases and is read in frame from base 1. V and J are trimmed by 1 base and 2 bases, and the gene matches miss 5 bases of the junction. The sequencing used PBMCs, mostly from graft donor cells, collected 360 days after TCRalphabeta/CD19-depleted stem cell transplant. This TCR was sampled from a male patient aged 10 to 17 who had a stem cell transplant for acute myeloid leukemia, so the T cells may come from the graft donor. The chain was built from TRBV12-3 or TRBV12-4 and TRBJ2-1, and 10 junction bases match TRBD2. The bases read TGTGCCAGCAGTTTAGGTCCGGGACTAGCGACCTACAATGAGCAGTTCTTC. Its protein is CASSLGPGLATYNEQFF.